Detailed here is one TCR beta chain. Its cognate antigen is unknown. Per germline, CDR1 SNHLY and CDR2 FYNNEI. With 5 bases removed from V and 7 bases from J, the gap between germline ends came to 23 bases. This CDR3 is 16 amino acids long. With 60 Vbeta and 13 Jbeta primers, the PCR was carried out. The repertoire was sequenced with immunoSEQ multiplex PCR; TCRdb's copy has only in-frame clones and lacks some. The sample yields roughly 93,000 clones, about 80% seen once. This entry comes from a study of cytomegalovirus exposure and HLA in healthy donors. Overall study: Of the donors genotyped, 300 to 500 in all, around 77% fell in the Caucasian-associated ancestry cluster.

The study, taken as a whole, reports: In a later analysis, HLA-associated beta chains showed higher expansion and lower generation probabilities than comparable chains. Roughly uniform depth of sequencing across donors was assumed in presence/absence analyses. Rarity characterized most TCR sequences, yet some public TCRs appeared in many donors.

The V and J genes are TRBV2 and TRBJ1-2; tentative D call: TRBD1 (6 bases). Sequenced sample: PBMCs. The sequence was obtained from a man aged 25-45 years in good health and CMV-seronegative. This CDR3 is CASSMTGQASFRGYTF. In nucleotides, the CDR3 is TGTGCCAGCAGTATGACGGGACAAGCCTCTTTTCGTGGCTACACCTTC.